Below, one TCR beta chain is given with its context. The target antigen is unknown. This record belongs to a study of cytomegalovirus exposure and HLA in healthy donors. Findings and caveats of the study: TCR association rates varied by HLA locus in a later analysis, with DRB1 highest and HLA-C lowest. Researchers reported in a later analysis that a missense DCLRE1C variant was tied to TCR beta V- and J-gene trimming. Presence/absence analysis assumed near-uniform sequencing depth across donors.

Primers: 60 Vbeta forward and 13 Jbeta reverse. Clones were read by immunoSEQ multiplex PCR, and TCRdb kept only the in-frame ones, dropping some. There are more than 200,000 clones in the sample; 60% to 80% occur only once, and more than 1.5% lies in the top ten. The germline V and J ends were trimmed by 2 bases and 1 base, with 15 bases remaining between them. This CDR3 comprises 16 residues. Looked up from germline, CDR1 is LGHNA and CDR2 is YSLEER. Healthy people donating bone marrow made up the donors. The receptor was isolated from a man younger than 30 in good health and CMV-seronegative. Sequenced: PBMCs. This chain uses TRBV4-3 with TRBJ2-7, with D maybe TRBD2 (6 bases). The CDR3, as DNA: TGCGCCAGCAGCCAATGGCCCCAGGAGGGATCCTACGAGCAGTACTTC. Its translation: CASSQWPQEGSYEQYF.